This TCR beta chain appears in the sequencing data of a study of T cell responses to AZD1222 COVID-19 vaccine. Study results and caveats: Only 5 or 6 people who got AZD1222 tested seropositive at baseline. Two AZD1222 administrations were followed by greater Spike-specific TCR breadth and depth. White British ancestry dominated among donors, who included more females, and clonal diversity was possibly underestimated. Repertoires were obtained solely post-peak T cell response.

The protocol was immunoSEQ multiplex PCR, while the TCRdb copy is restricted to in-frame clones and leaves out a portion. The repertoire holds 250,000 or so clones, approximately 93% seen once, with roughly 0.6% in the top ten. As for this clone: What it binds is unknown.

The CDR3 totals 13 residues. With V trimmed by 2 bases and J by 11 bases, 7 bases remained unmatched. Germline lookup yields CDR1 MNHEY and CDR2 SMNVEV (reference sequence). This chain uses TRBV27 with TRBJ1-1; 8 bases fit TRBD1. Sequences were derived from peripheral blood, sampled on day 0 of AZD1222 vaccination. This receptor was obtained from an adult in good health. Here the CDR3 DNA reads TGTGCCAGCAGTTTAACCCAGGGGGCGGGGGCTTTCTTT. It specifies CASSLTQGAGAFF.